This T cell receptor beta chain was documented in a study of CD8 T cells in ankylosing spondylitis. TCRdb ran MiXCR on the 5' RACE reads and lists one entry per CDR3 protein. The table lists around 300,000 distinct CDR3 sequences, less than 25% of them singletons. The CDR3 covers 14 residues. The V gene lost 5 bases and the J gene lost 3 bases, with 14 bases spanning the gap. Per germline, CDR1 SGHAT and CDR2 FQNNGV. The chain couples TRBV11-2 to TRBJ2-7; TRBD1 is a possible D gene (6 bases). The sequencing input was blood, either unsorted or a sorted T cell fraction (not recorded which). The sequence was obtained from a female donor with ankylosing spondylitis or in good health (not recorded which). CDR3 sequence reads: CASSRLDSFYEQYF. CDR3 bases: TGTGCCAGCAGCCGCCTGGACAGCTTCTACGAGCAGTACTTC.